This T cell receptor (beta chain) was observed in a study of shared T cell receptors in the human thymus. Germline values: CDR1 LNHDA, CDR2 SQIVND (reference sequence). V was pared by 5 bases and J by 7 bases, with 8 bases of the junction left unmatched. The CDR3 consists of 15 residues. Method: immunoSEQ multiplex PCR; TCRdb's copy keeps in-frame clones and lacks some. The repertoire holds fewer than 700,000 clones, roughly 90% seen once, with about 0.01% in the top ten. The sample was also linked to a second study, of human thymus T cells. That work contributes: Thymus tissue was removed during corrective cardiac surgery. Across thymic and blood repertoires, the usage of V and J genes appeared to be biased. Related work showed strongly overlapping thymic repertoires across unrelated individuals.

The sequence was obtained from a boy under two years old with a congenital heart defect. The sequencing input was thymocytes. The V call is TRBV19, the J call TRBJ2-1, with 10 positions matching TRBD2. CDR3 in amino acids: CASSASGRARNEQFF. As DNA, the CDR3 is TGTGCCAGTAGTGCCAGCGGGAGGGCCAGGAATGAGCAGTTCTTC.